The TCR beta chain described here comes from a study of shared clonotypes between healthy human individuals. In the original workflow: Filtering differed because ImmunoSEQ produced junction-only sequences that carried no quality scores. Profiled with immunoSEQ multiplex PCR; TCRdb holds only in-frame clones, not every one. The DNA was the basis for D and trimming; V, J and clone size are from that table. The table records under 1 million clones, approximately 97% of them present only once. The CDR3 is made up of 15 amino acids. J gave up 8 bases and V 3 bases, and 11 bases lay outside the gene matches. Germline CDR1 is SGHDT and CDR2 is YYEEEE. Naivety among CD8 cells was defined by CD45RO negativity and positive CCR7 selection, thereby excluding terminally differentiated effector memory CD45RA+ cells.

This chain joins TRBV5-6 and TRBJ2-1, with 7 bases fitting TRBD1. Sequences were obtained from naive CD8+ T cells sorted from blood. This sequence originates from a man younger than 40 in good health. The CDR3 reads CASSSIIRQGYEQFF. The CDR3 region has the DNA TGTGCCAGCAGCTCGATCATCAGACAGGGCTATGAGCAGTTCTTC. Based on the CDR3 plus reference TRBV5-6 and TRBJ2-1, the full variable domain is DAGVTQSPTHLIKTRGQQVTLRCSPKSGHDTVSWYQQALGQGPQFIFQYYEEEERQRGNFPDRFSGHQFPNYSSELNVNALLLGDSALYLCASSSIIRQGYEQFFGPGTRLTVL.